Each of the 21 T cell receptor beta chains below was sequenced from the same sample in a study of T cells after yellow fever vaccination. TCRdb analysed the 5' RACE reads with MiXCR anew, one entry per CDR3 protein. The table lists under 250,000 distinct CDR3 sequences, about 3% of them singletons. The sequencing used CD4+ T cells sorted from PBMCs, collected 10 days after the yellow fever booster vaccination. These receptor sequences come from a man younger than 30 who received the YFV17D yellow fever vaccine.

This clonotype was detected many times. This chain links TRBV7-9 with TRBJ2-7, with TRBD2 matching over 8 bases. V was pared by 2 bases and J by 5 bases, with 8 bases of the junction left unmatched. Germline CDR1 reads SEHNR; CDR2 reads FQNEAQ (reference sequence). The CDR3 extends over 15 amino acids. This CDR3 is CASSLPAERGNEQYF. The CDR3 nucleotides read TGTGCCAGCAGCTTACCCGCCGAGCGGGGGAACGAGCAGTACTTC.

This clonotype has at least ten counts. The rearrangement joins TRBV10-3 to TRBJ2-3; D gene unclear. The CDR3 sequence is 16 residues long. The V gene lost 2 bases and the J gene lost 2 bases, with 14 bases spanning the gap. Looked up from germline, CDR1 is ENHRY and CDR2 is SYGVKD. The CDR3 bases are TGTGCCATCAGTGAGCTACAAAACACTCCCACAGATACGCAGTATTTT. This sequence encodes CAISELQNTPTDTQYF.

The chain combines TRBV14 with TRBJ1-6, with D hard to call. This CDR3 spans 15 amino acids. Germline V gene sequence: CDR1 SGHDN, CDR2 FVKESK. V dropped 0 bases and J dropped 7 bases, with 10 bases sitting between them. The CDR3 here is CASSQEIDYNSPLHF. For the CDR3, the DNA is TGTGCCAGCAGCCAAGAGATCGATTACAATTCACCCCTCCACTTT. The whole variable domain, filled in from reference TRBV14 and TRBJ1-6, reads EAGVTQFPSHSVIEKGQTVTLRCDPISGHDNLYWYRRVMGKEIKFLLHFVKESKQDESGMPNNRFLAERTGGTYSTLKVQPAELEDSGVYFCASSQEIDYNSPLHFGNGTRLTVT.

This clonotype has just a few counts. V usage is TRBV2 and J usage is TRBJ2-7; D might be TRBD1 (6 bases). Germline assignment: CDR1 SNHLY and CDR2 FYNNEI. The CDR3 runs to 15 residues. Trimming took off 6 bases at V and 1 base at J, with 16 bases between the two ends. The CDR3 nucleotides read TGTGCCAGCAGCCACAGACGGGACAAGTCCTACGAGCAGTACGTC. It specifies CASSHRRDKSYEQYV.

This clonotype was seen at least ten times. The chain links TRBV5-1 to TRBJ1-4, with D unresolved. Between the trimmed V and J ends, which lost 0 bases and 4 bases, there was a span of 16 bases. The V gene's germline CDR1 is SGHRS and CDR2 YFSETQ. This CDR3 contains 17 residues. The CDR3 protein is CASSLEVMSGGNEKLFF. The CDR3 DNA reads as TGCGCCAGCAGCTTGGAGGTTATGAGTGGAGGTAATGAAAAACTGTTTTTT.

This rearrangement joins TRBV9 to TRBJ2-3; D perhaps matches TRBD2 (5 bases). Germline V gives CDR1 SGDLS, CDR2 YYNGEE. The CDR3 has 14 amino acids. Trimming removed 4 bases from V and 4 bases from J, with 13 bases in between. The CDR3 coding sequence is TGTGCCAGCAGCCGGGATTCCCCTCCAGATACGCAGTATTTT. Amino acids: CASSRDSPPDTQYF.

V and J are TRBV2 and TRBJ1-3; 7 nucleotides match TRBD1. The ends lost 6 bases at V and 0 bases at J; junction bases unmatched: 2. The CDR3 contains 14 residues. The germline gives CDR1 SNHLY, CDR2 FYNNEI. CDR3 loop: CASRTGYSGNTIYF. In DNA, the CDR3 is TGTGCCAGCAGGACAGGGTACTCTGGAAACACCATATATTTT.

This clonotype was counted only a few times. The J gene is TRBJ1-2, the V gene TRBV29-1; no definite D call. Germline loops: CDR1 SQVTM, CDR2 ANQGSEA. The CDR3 loop spans 14 amino acids. V was trimmed by 8 bases and J by 0 bases, leaving 16 bases between them. This CDR3 reads CSFYPAPANYGYTF. In DNA, the CDR3 is TGCAGCTTCTACCCCGCCCCAGCTAACTATGGCTACACCTTC.

This clonotype was detected many times. This chain links TRBV12-3 or TRBV12-4 with TRBJ2-1; TRBD2 matches 13 bases. CDR3 size: 14 residues. With 6 bases clipped from V and 10 bases from J, the junction kept 6 bases outside the gene matches. CDR3 DNA sequence: TGTGCCAGCAGCCCCGGGACTAGCGGGATCGAGCAGTTCTTC. Translated: CASSPGTSGIEQFF.

This clonotype was seen many times. The chain employs TRBV15 and TRBJ1-3; 7 bases align to TRBD1. Germline loops: CDR1 LNHNV, CDR2 YYDKDF (reference sequence). The length of the CDR3 is 16 residues. With 1 base clipped from V and 3 bases from J, the junction kept 6 bases outside the gene matches. The CDR3 bases are TGTGCCACCAGCAGAGGAAAGGGGGCGGATGGAAACACCATATATTTT. Its translation is CATSRGKGADGNTIYF.

This clonotype has at least ten counts. V usage is TRBV7-9 and J usage is TRBJ1-1, with D perhaps matching TRBD1 (6 bases). Germline V gives CDR1 SEHNR, CDR2 FQNEAQ (reference sequence). The CDR3 totals 14 residues. V lost 3 bases and J 4 bases, leaving 12 bases between the germline ends. CDR3 bases: TGTGCCAGCAGCTTCGCGGCCAGGGGCACTGAAGCTTTCTTT. Translation gives CASSFAARGTEAFF.

This clonotype was detected ten times or more. V is TRBV7-2 and J is TRBJ2-7, with 13 nucleotides matching TRBD2. The CDR3 covers 15 residues. After removal of 7 bases from V and 2 bases from J, the junction contained 5 bases not matched to a gene. Per the germline V gene, CDR1 is SGHTA and CDR2 is FQGNSA. The CDR3 loop is CASTWTSGGAYEQYF. The DNA for the CDR3 is TGTGCCAGCACCTGGACTAGCGGGGGCGCCTACGAGCAGTACTTC.

This clonotype has a handful of counts. The V gene is TRBV5-8, the J gene TRBJ2-7; D call uncertain. V lost 1 base, J lost 2 bases, and 13 bases lay in between. CDR3 length: 15 residues. Germline V gene sequence: CDR1 SGHTS, CDR2 YDEGEE. Here the CDR3 reads CASSLSRFSTYEQYF. The CDR3 nucleotides read TGTGCCAGCAGCTTGAGTCGGTTCTCAACCTACGAGCAGTACTTC.

This clonotype was observed many times. This rearrangement joins TRBV7-2 to TRBJ2-1; 7 nucleotides align to TRBD1. CDR1 and CDR2 (germline): SGHTA, FQGNSA. V lost 6 bases to trimming and J lost 4 bases; unmatched junction nucleotides: 9. The CDR3 runs 15 residues. This CDR3 reads CASRITGTDYNEQFF. CDR3 DNA sequence: TGTGCCAGCAGAATAACCGGGACAGATTACAATGAGCAGTTCTTC.

The rearrangement uses TRBV29-1 and TRBJ1-6; 8 bases fit TRBD1. The CDR3 extends over 14 amino acids. V shed 3 bases and J 8 bases; nucleotides not matched to a gene: 6. CDR1 and CDR2 from the germline V gene are SQVTM and ANQGSEA. CDR3: CSVEGQACDSPLHF. As DNA, the CDR3 is TGCAGCGTTGAGGGACAGGCCTGTGATTCACCCCTCCACTTT. Together with reference TRBV29-1 and TRBJ1-6, the CDR3 gives the full variable domain: SAVISQKPSRDICQRGTSLTIQCQVDSQVTMMFWYRQQPGQSLTLIATANQGSEATYESGFVIDKFPISRPNLTFSTLTVSNMSPEDSSIYLCSVEGQACDSPLHFGNGTRLTVT.

V usage is TRBV29-1 and J usage is TRBJ1-2; TRBD1 aligns across 11 bases. V lost 4 bases and J lost 4; bases outside the gene matches: 2. Germline loops: CDR1 SQVTM, CDR2 ANQGSEA. The CDR3 has 13 amino acids. CDR3 sequence (DNA): TGCAGCGTTGGGACAGGGGGCTCCTATGGCTACACCTTC. Translated: CSVGTGGSYGYTF.

This clonotype was seen repeatedly, ten times or more. The chain carries TRBV7-2 and TRBJ1-6; TRBD1 might be the D (6 bases). CDR3 length: 15 residues. Germline CDR1 SGHTA, CDR2 FQGNSA. Between the trimmed V and J ends, which lost 2 bases and 9 bases, there was a span of 14 bases. The CDR3 loop is CASSLFGGNSSPLHF. The CDR3 DNA is TGTGCCAGCAGCTTATTTGGGGGCAACAGTTCACCCCTCCACTTT.

This clonotype has a count of ten or more. The CDR3 region is CASSLDRANEKLFF. The DNA of the CDR3 is TGTGCCAGCAGCCTGGACAGGGCAAATGAAAAACTGTTTTTT. The chain has TRBV7-2 and TRBJ1-4; 8 nucleotides align to TRBD1. Germline lookup yields CDR1 SGHTA and CDR2 FQGNSA. J lost 5 bases, V lost 5 bases, and 4 bases had no gene match. The CDR3 is 14 amino acids.

This clonotype came up a few times. The V and J genes are TRBV6-2 or TRBV6-3 and TRBJ2-7, with 8 bases lining up with TRBD1. V trimming: 4 bases; J trimming: 5 bases; junction bases outside the gene matches: 4. The CDR3 extends over 13 amino acids. The germline V gene has CDR1 MNHEY and CDR2 SVGEGT. The CDR3 DNA reads TGTGCCAGCAGTTCCCTGGACAGGGACGAGCAGTACGTC. It yields the protein CASSSLDRDEQYV.

The genes are TRBV20-1 and TRBJ2-1; TRBD2 aligns across 10 bases. V shed 5 bases, J shed 5 bases, and the junction held 6 bases outside the gene matches. The CDR3 length is 14 residues. Looked up from germline, CDR1 is DFQATT and CDR2 is SNEGSKA (reference sequence). The CDR3 here is CSAVWTSGNNEQFF. CDR3 bases: TGCAGTGCTGTATGGACTAGCGGTAACAATGAGCAGTTCTTC.

In this sample, this clonotype turned up many times. This rearrangement joins TRBV2 to TRBJ1-2, with 8 positions matching TRBD1. CDR3 size: 15 residues. The V segment lost 6 bases and the J segment 9 bases; nucleotides outside the gene matches: 15. The germline gives CDR1 SNHLY, CDR2 FYNNEI. Here the CDR3 reads CASSAAGGSGLSYTF. The CDR3, as DNA: TGTGCCAGCAGCGCAGCAGGGGGCTCCGGTCTTAGCTACACCTTC.